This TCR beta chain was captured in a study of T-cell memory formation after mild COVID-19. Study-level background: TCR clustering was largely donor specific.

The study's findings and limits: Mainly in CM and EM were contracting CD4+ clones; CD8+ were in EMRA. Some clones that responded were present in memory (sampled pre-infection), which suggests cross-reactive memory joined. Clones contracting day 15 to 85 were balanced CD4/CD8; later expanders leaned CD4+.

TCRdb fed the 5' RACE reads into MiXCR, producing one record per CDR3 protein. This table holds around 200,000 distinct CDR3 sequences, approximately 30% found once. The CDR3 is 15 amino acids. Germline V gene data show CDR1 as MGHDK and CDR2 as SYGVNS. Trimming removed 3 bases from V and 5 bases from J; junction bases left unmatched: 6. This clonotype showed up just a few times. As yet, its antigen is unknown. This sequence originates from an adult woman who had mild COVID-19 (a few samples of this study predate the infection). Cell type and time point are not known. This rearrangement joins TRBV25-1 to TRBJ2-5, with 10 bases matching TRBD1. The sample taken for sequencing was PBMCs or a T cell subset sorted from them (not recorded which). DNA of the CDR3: TGTGCCAGCAGTGACCAAGGGACAGGGGTCGAGACCCAGTACTTC. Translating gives CASSDQGTGVETQYF.